This T cell receptor (beta chain) was captured in a study of T cells in Graves' hyperthyroidism and ophthalmopathy. Study findings and constraints: Blood also showed most of the thyroid clonotypes that were expanded above 0.001.

Disease lasting under 3 months, a NOSPECS grade of at least 4, and a Clinical Activity Score of at least 3 were features of the ophthalmopathy patients. Uncontrolled infection, other autoimmune disease, pregnancy or lactation led to exclusion. Clinical symptoms, serum thyroxine and TRAb, thyroid ultrasound and orbital computed tomography were used for the diagnoses. Comment on this clonotype: As yet, its antigen is unknown.

This CDR3 contains 13 residues. V shed 7 bases and J shed 0 bases, with 10 bases lying between them. Germline CDR1 and CDR2: MNHNS and SASEGT. The TCR beta CDR3 regions underwent amplification using RNA transcripts as the source. The TCR CDR3 first-round RT-PCR relied on the HTBI primer set. TCRdb analysed the multiplex PCR reads with MiXCR anew, one entry per CDR3 protein. The sample shows fewer than 750,000 distinct CDR3 sequences, roughly 14% of them seen only once. This chain links TRBV6-1 with TRBJ2-7; D gene uncertain. Sequenced: blood. The TCR was taken from a woman aged 40-49 years with Graves' ophthalmopathy. The CDR3 sequence: CASNSRSSYEQYF. The DNA of the CDR3 is TGTGCCAGCAATAGTCGGAGCTCCTACGAGCAGTACTTC.